These 18 T cell receptor beta chains share one sample of origin, sequenced in a study of cytomegalovirus exposure and HLA in healthy donors. TCRdb keeps only in-frame clones here, not all; method: immunoSEQ multiplex PCR. The sample holds about 160,000 clones; 65% to 90% are singletons and the top ten take 2% to 2.5%. The sample was PBMCs. These receptors were obtained from a woman aged 18-29 years in good health and CMV-seronegative.

The chain links TRBV6-1 to TRBJ1-2, with D maybe TRBD1 (5 bases). This CDR3 comprises 13 residues. The germline V gene encodes CDR1 MNHNS and CDR2 SASEGT. V gave up 6 bases and J gave up 7 bases, with 15 bases separating them. CDR3 sequence: CASSPDPGSGYTF. CDR3 in DNA: TGTGCCAGCAGCCCGGACCCAGGGTCTGGCTACACCTTC.

The chain joins TRBV7-2 to TRBJ2-2, with 14 positions matching TRBD2. Losses at the gene ends were 8 bases for V and 8 bases for J; bases not matched to a gene: 1. The CDR3 is 13 amino acids. Germline lookup yields CDR1 SGHTA and CDR2 FQGNSA. CDR3 region: CASGLAGGGELFF. For the CDR3, the DNA is TGTGCCAGCGGACTAGCGGGAGGTGGGGAGCTGTTTTTT.

The chain has TRBV5-1 and TRBJ2-5; a possible D gene is TRBD1 (5 bases). Germline lookup yields CDR1 SGHRS and CDR2 YFSETQ. Trimming took off 5 bases at V and 0 bases at J, with 17 bases between the two ends. The CDR3 length is 16 residues. The CDR3 spells CASSYGQGLYQETQYF. The CDR3 coding sequence is TGCGCCAGCAGTTACGGGCAGGGTCTGTACCAAGAGACCCAGTACTTC.

This sequence joins TRBV29-1 and TRBJ1-4; TRBD1 matches 9 bases. V shed 7 bases, J shed 6 bases, and the junction held 12 bases outside the gene matches. The germline gives CDR1 SQVTM, CDR2 ANQGSEA. The length of the CDR3 is 15 residues. CDR3: CSAESPGQGHEKLFF. The CDR3 region has the DNA TGCAGCGCGGAATCTCCGGGACAGGGTCATGAAAAACTGTTTTTT.

This chain joins TRBV6-1 and TRBJ1-1; 9 nucleotides match TRBD1. The CDR3 length is 15 residues. From germline, CDR1 is MNHNS and CDR2 SASEGT. Unmatched junction bases numbered 7, after V lost 5 bases and J lost 3 bases. CDR3 nucleotides: TGTGCCAGCAGTCAACAGGGGGCGCGGGACACTGAAGCTTTCTTT. Its translation is CASSQQGARDTEAFF.

The chain links TRBV5-6 to TRBJ1-1; D possibly corresponds to TRBD1 (5 bases). Germline CDR1 is SGHDT and CDR2 is YYEEEE. V was pared by 4 bases and J by 5 bases, with 18 bases between. There are 15 residues in the CDR3. The CDR3 region is CASSHPGPRGTEAFF. The CDR3 DNA reads as TGTGCCAGCAGCCATCCGGGCCCTCGGGGGACTGAAGCTTTCTTT.

This clone was seen only once. This chain joins TRBV7-9 and TRBJ1-1, with D maybe TRBD1 (6 bases). Germline assignment: CDR1 SEHNR and CDR2 FQNEAQ (reference sequence). The CDR3 covers 13 residues. Trimming removed 4 bases from V and 6 bases from J, with 12 bases in between. This CDR3 is CASSSVQGSEAFF. As DNA, the CDR3 is TGTGCCAGCAGCTCCGTACAGGGTTCTGAAGCTTTCTTT. The full variable domain, with the rest looked up from reference TRBV7-9 and TRBJ1-1, is DTGVSQNPRHKITKRGQNVTFRCDPISEHNRLYWYRQTLGQGPEFLTYFQNEAQLEKSRLLSDRFSAERPKGSFSTLEIQRTEQGDSAMYLCASSSVQGSEAFFGQGTRLTVV.

The chain joins TRBV5-1 to TRBJ1-2; the match to TRBD1 covers 8 bases. Trimming removed 4 bases from V and 4 bases from J; junction bases left unmatched: 9. Germline assignment: CDR1 SGHRS and CDR2 YFSETQ. The CDR3 is made up of 15 amino acids. This chain's CDR3 is CASSLTGASFYGYTF. For the CDR3, the DNA is TGCGCCAGCAGCCTGACAGGGGCATCCTTCTATGGCTACACCTTC.

Only a few counts were recorded for this clone. The genes are TRBV7-3 and TRBJ2-2; 9 nucleotides align to TRBD2. The germline V gene encodes CDR1 SGHTA and CDR2 FQGTGA. The junction had 4 bases not matched to a gene; V was cut back by 4 bases and J by 1 base. This CDR3 has 16 residues. CDR3 bases: TGTGCCAGCAGCTCGACTAGCGGACTGAACACCGGGGAGCTGTTTTTT. This translates into CASSSTSGLNTGELFF.

The J gene is TRBJ1-4, the V gene TRBV14; a weak D match, TRBD1 (6 bases). Germline V gene data show CDR1 as SGHDN and CDR2 as FVKESK. V was clipped by 3 bases and J by 6 bases, with 11 bases between them. The CDR3 has 14 residues. The CDR3 loop is CASSQRGKYEKLFF. DNA of the CDR3: TGTGCCAGCAGCCAGAGGGGGAAGTATGAAAAACTGTTTTTT.

The chain carries TRBV10-2 and TRBJ1-2; the D is unclear. Between the trimmed V and J ends, which lost 6 bases and 4 bases, there was a span of 12 bases. CDR1 and CDR2 (germline): WSHSY, SAAADI. This CDR3 has 13 residues. Here the CDR3 DNA reads TGCGCCAGCAGCGATGCCCGCGCCTATGGCTACACCTTC. Residues: CASSDARAYGYTF.

CDR3 DNA: TGTGCCAGCAGCGTAGCTGCGCGGTTCTCTGGAAACACCATATATTTT. Its translation is CASSVAARFSGNTIYF. The chain links TRBV9 to TRBJ1-3; no reliable D call. This CDR3 comprises 16 residues. CDR1 SGDLS and CDR2 YYNGEE come from the germline V gene. With 0 bases removed from V and 0 bases from J, the gap between germline ends came to 10 bases. The full variable domain, completed using reference TRBV9 and TRBJ1-3, is DSGVTQTPKHLITATGQRVTLRCSPRSGDLSVYWYQQSLDQGLQFLIQYYNGEERAKGNILERFSAQQFPDLHSELNLSSLELGDSALYFCASSVAARFSGNTIYFGEGSWLTVV.

This chain connects TRBV5-1 to TRBJ1-2, with D hard to call. This CDR3 region has 13 residues. Germline loops: CDR1 SGHRS, CDR2 YFSETQ. The V end was cut by 0 bases, the J end by 8 bases, with 11 bases between. DNA of the CDR3: TGCGCCAGCAGCTTGGGATTCCAGTGGGGCTACACCTTC. Translating it yields CASSLGFQWGYTF. Together with reference TRBV5-1 and TRBJ1-2, the CDR3 gives the full variable domain: KAGVTQTPRYLIKTRGQQVTLSCSPISGHRSVSWYQQTPGQGLQFLFEYFSETQRNKGNFPGRFSGRQFSNSRSEMNVSTLELGDSALYLCASSLGFQWGYTFGSGTRLTVV.

V and J are TRBV9 and TRBJ2-3; 9 bases agree with TRBD2. The CDR3 runs 16 residues. Per the germline V gene, CDR1 is SGDLS and CDR2 is YYNGEE. V gave up 1 base and J gave up 1 base; unmatched junction bases: 4. CDR3 in DNA: TGTGCCAGCAGCGTAAGCGGGGGGTGGGGCACAGATACGCAGTATTTT. Protein product: CASSVSGGWGTDTQYF.

V and J are TRBV27 and TRBJ2-1, with D perhaps matching TRBD2 (6 bases). Germline CDR1 reads MNHEY; CDR2 reads SMNVEV (reference sequence). V lost 4 bases and J 0 bases, leaving 10 bases between the germline ends. The CDR3 loop spans 15 amino acids. In nucleotides, the CDR3 is TGTGCCAGCAGTTCCGGGGGTCCCTCCTACAATGAGCAGTTCTTC. It translates to CASSSGGPSYNEQFF.

This chain joins TRBV20-1 and TRBJ2-1; TRBD2 might be the D (5 bases). CDR1 DFQATT and CDR2 SNEGSKA come from the germline V gene (reference sequence). Trimming took 5 bases from V and 7 from J, leaving 9 bases between them. The CDR3 is 11 amino acids. The CDR3 nucleotides are TGCAGTGCTCTTTCGGGGAATGAGCAGTTCTTC. Protein product: CSALSGNEQFF.

The rearrangement uses TRBV13 and TRBJ1-2; the match to TRBD1 covers 7 bases. The CDR3 length is 15 residues. Losses at the gene ends were 4 bases for V and 8 bases for J; bases not matched to a gene: 13. Germline CDR1 PRHDT, CDR2 FYEKMQ (reference sequence). The CDR3 nucleotides are TGTGCCAGCAGCTCTTGGGAACAGGGGCTGGAGGGCTACACCTTC. Residues: CASSSWEQGLEGYTF.

The chain joins TRBV15 to TRBJ1-1, with D perhaps matching TRBD1 (5 bases). Germline V CDR1 and CDR2: LNHNV, YYDKDF (reference sequence). The CDR3 runs to 13 residues. Between the trimmed V and J ends, which lost 11 bases and 3 bases, there was a span of 16 bases. CDR3 nucleotide sequence: TGTGCCGCGTCAAGGGGACTCGACACTGAAGCTTTCTTT. It encodes CAASRGLDTEAFF. The complete variable domain, with remaining parts taken from reference TRBV15 and TRBJ1-1, reads DAMVIQNPRYQVTQFGKPVTLSCSQTLNHNVMYWYQQKSSQAPKLLFHYYDKDFNNEADTPDNFQSRRPNTSFCFLDIRSPGLGDTAMYLCAASRGLDTEAFFGQGTRLTVV.